Below are 9 T cell receptor beta chains sequenced from a single sample in a study of T-cell reconstitution after alpha-beta-depleted transplantation in children. The authors prepared the TCRbeta library with unique molecular identifiers. TCRdb redid the calling of the PCR reads with MiXCR, one entry per CDR3 protein. Here the sample spans under 400,000 distinct CDR3 sequences, approximately 23% being singletons. Source: PBMCs, mostly from graft donor cells, taken 180 days after TCRalphabeta/CD19-depleted stem cell transplant. These receptors all come from a male patient between 10 and 17 years old who had a stem cell transplant for acute lymphoblastic leukemia, so the T cells may come from the graft donor.

V and J are TRBV12-3 or TRBV12-4 and TRBJ2-1; the match to TRBD2 covers 8 bases. The CDR3 has 15 amino acids. V lost 8 bases to trimming and J lost 5 bases; unmatched junction nucleotides: 11. CDR3 nucleotide sequence: TGTGCCAGCCTCGAGCTGAGCGGGAGTCACAATGAGCAGTTCTTC. This sequence encodes CASLELSGSHNEQFF.

The gene calls are TRBV7-3 and TRBJ2-3; D is uncertain. The CDR3 spans 15 residues. CDR1 is SGHTA and CDR2 is FQGTGA in the germline V gene. Trimming stripped 4 bases from V and 2 bases from J, with 13 bases between. The CDR3 here is CASSWALVLTDTQYF. CDR3 nucleotides: TGTGCCAGCAGCTGGGCTCTAGTGCTCACAGATACGCAGTATTTT.

This clonotype was seen only a few times. The DNA is left out, because the CDR3 cannot be placed on it with certainty; the CDR3 is given as TCRdb lists it. J is TRBJ1-1 and V is TRBV7-8; TRBD1, the table's D call, lacks a check against the DNA. Per the germline V gene, CDR1 is SGHVS and CDR2 is FQNEAQ. The CDR3 extends over 16 residues, inclusive of both ends. CDR3 sequence: CASSLRDFGAGPEAFF.

The J gene is TRBJ2-1, the V gene TRBV19; D call uncertain. CDR1 and CDR2 (germline): LNHDA, SQIVND (reference sequence). V was cut by 9 bases and J by 5 bases, with 11 bases left in between. The CDR3 totals 12 residues. The CDR3 region has the DNA TGTGCCAGCAGCTCCCTTCACAATGAGCAGTTCTTC. It is translated as CASSSLHNEQFF. The full variable domain, rest sourced from reference TRBV19 and TRBJ2-1, is DGGITQSPKYLFRKEGQNVTLSCEQNLNHDAMYWYRQDPGQGLRLIYYSQIVNDFQKGDIAEGYSVSREKKESFPLTVTSAQKNPTAFYLCASSSLHNEQFFGPGTRLTVL.

This clonotype has just a few counts. The chain couples TRBV27 to TRBJ2-1; possible D gene TRBD2, 6 bases. Per germline, CDR1 MNHEY and CDR2 SMNVEV (reference sequence). The CDR3 has 15 amino acids. V lost 5 bases and J lost 6, with 17 bases in between. The CDR3 DNA is TGTGCCAGCAGTACCGGGAGCGCCTATGCCAATGAGCAGTTCTTC. Protein product: CASSTGSAYANEQFF.

The chain carries TRBV5-1 and TRBJ1-4, with unresolved D. This CDR3 has 14 amino acids. Per the germline V gene, CDR1 is SGHRS and CDR2 is YFSETQ. V was shortened by 0 bases and J by 0 bases, with 3 bases between the two germline ends. This CDR3 is CASSLASTNEKLFF. CDR3 sequence (DNA): TGCGCCAGCAGCTTGGCTTCAACTAATGAAAAACTGTTTTTT. Full variable domain (missing parts from reference TRBV5-1 and TRBJ1-4): KAGVTQTPRYLIKTRGQQVTLSCSPISGHRSVSWYQQTPGQGLQFLFEYFSETQRNKGNFPGRFSGRQFSNSRSEMNVSTLELGDSALYLCASSLASTNEKLFFGSGTQLSVL.

V and J are TRBV7-9 and TRBJ2-5; 7 nucleotides line up with TRBD1. The CDR3 contains 14 residues. The junction had 7 bases not matched to a gene; V was cut back by 4 bases and J by 5 bases. The germline CDR1 and CDR2 sequences are SEHNR and FQNEAQ (reference sequence). CDR3 amino acids: CASSYLQGWETQYF. CDR3 DNA: TGTGCCAGCAGCTACTTACAGGGGTGGGAGACCCAGTACTTC.

On this clonotype itself: Sequence at one end of the junction differs from germline and may be a read error. The chain recombines TRBV12-3 or TRBV12-4 with TRBJ1-5; D is perhaps TRBD1 (6 bases). This CDR3 is built from 19 residues. This chain's CDR3 is CTSSLFISQDSYSNQPQHF. In DNA form, the CDR3 reads TGTACCAGCAGTTTATTCATATCTCAGGACAGTTATAGCAATCAGCCCCAGCATTTT.

Note on this clonotype: The junction departs from germline at one end; a sequencing error may be responsible. CDR3 region: CASSVGEFGGTGLNSGANALTF. CDR3 nucleotide sequence: TGTGCCAGCAGCGTAGGGGAGTTTGGTGGGACAGGGCTAAACTCTGGGGCCAACGCCCTGACTTTC. The chain couples TRBV9 to TRBJ2-6, with 9 bases aligning to TRBD1. This CDR3 region has 22 residues. The germline gives CDR1 SGDLS, CDR2 YYNGEE.